The TCR delta chain under discussion was sequenced for a study of gamma-delta chains in newborns, infants, children (dated by TCRdb to between 2018 and 2020). With respect to the entire study: In the study title, it is stated that polyclonal expansion of innate gammadelta T cells is driven by microbial exposure immediately after birth. The study examined the way microbial exposure affected innate gammadelta T cell populations in human newborns right after birth.

The V end loses 1 base and the J end loses 2 bases, and a stretch of 14 bases separates them. The germline V gene gives CDR1 as GEAIGNYY and CDR2 as EKD. Taken from cysteine to phenylalanine, the CDR3 has 18 residues. Only the CDR3 DNA stays, 54 bases, in frame from base 1. Details on this clone: The specificity of this receptor is unknown. No much larger clone exists at a distance of one base, and base qualities are not known.

The sequencing machine was an Illumina MiSeq. With CATT, TCRdb called clones again from the public reads; duplicate DNA rows were later joined. The table for this sample lists some 10,000 delta-chain clones; about 8.7% of them were counted only once. The top ten constitute roughly 3.8% of the sample. This TCR was sampled from a child who was a newborn, infant or young child, either healthy, febrile or measles-vaccinated (not recorded which). The chain couples TRDV2 to TRDJ3, with a weak D call of TRDD3 (6 bases match). Sequenced input: blood. The CDR3 amino acid sequence is: CACDTAGVAPWDTRQMFF. The DNA sequence is given as TGTGCCTGTGACACGGCTGGGGTAGCCCCCTGGGACACCCGACAGATGTTTTTC.